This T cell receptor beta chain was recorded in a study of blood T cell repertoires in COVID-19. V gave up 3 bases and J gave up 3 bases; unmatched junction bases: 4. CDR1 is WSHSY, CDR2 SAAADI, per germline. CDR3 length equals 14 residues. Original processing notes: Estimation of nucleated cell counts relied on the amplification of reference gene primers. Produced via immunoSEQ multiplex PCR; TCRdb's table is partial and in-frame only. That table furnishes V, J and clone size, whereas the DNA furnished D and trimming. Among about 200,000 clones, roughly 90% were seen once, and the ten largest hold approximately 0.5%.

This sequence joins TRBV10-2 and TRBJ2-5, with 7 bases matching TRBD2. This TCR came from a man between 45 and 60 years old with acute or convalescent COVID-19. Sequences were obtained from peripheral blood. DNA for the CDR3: TGCGCCAGCAGTGATGGGGACTACAAAGAGACCCAGTACTTC. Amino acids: CASSDGDYKETQYF.